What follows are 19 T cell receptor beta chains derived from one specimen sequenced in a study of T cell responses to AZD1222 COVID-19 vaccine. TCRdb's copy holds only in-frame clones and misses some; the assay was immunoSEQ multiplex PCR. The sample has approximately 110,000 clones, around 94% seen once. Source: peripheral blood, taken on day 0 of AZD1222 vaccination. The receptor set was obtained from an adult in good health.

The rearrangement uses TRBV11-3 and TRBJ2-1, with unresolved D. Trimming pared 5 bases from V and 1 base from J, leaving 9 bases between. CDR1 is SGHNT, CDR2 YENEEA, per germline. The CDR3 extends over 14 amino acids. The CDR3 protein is CASSPGGSYNEQFF. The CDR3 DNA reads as TGTGCCAGCAGCCCCGGTGGATCCTACAATGAGCAGTTCTTC.

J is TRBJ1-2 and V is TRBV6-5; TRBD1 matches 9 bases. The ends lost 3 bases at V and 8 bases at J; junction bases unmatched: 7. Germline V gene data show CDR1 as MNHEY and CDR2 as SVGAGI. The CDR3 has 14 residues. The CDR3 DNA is TGTGCCAGCAGTTATGCGGGACAGGGATTAGGCTACACCTTC. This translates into CASSYAGQGLGYTF.

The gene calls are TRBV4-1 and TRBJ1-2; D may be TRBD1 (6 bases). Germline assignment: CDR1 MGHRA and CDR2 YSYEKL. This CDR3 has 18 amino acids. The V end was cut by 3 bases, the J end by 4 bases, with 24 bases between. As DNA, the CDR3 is TGCGCCAGCAGCCAGGTTTTAAGACACCAGGGGAGCGGCTATGGCTACACCTTC. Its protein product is CASSQVLRHQGSGYGYTF.

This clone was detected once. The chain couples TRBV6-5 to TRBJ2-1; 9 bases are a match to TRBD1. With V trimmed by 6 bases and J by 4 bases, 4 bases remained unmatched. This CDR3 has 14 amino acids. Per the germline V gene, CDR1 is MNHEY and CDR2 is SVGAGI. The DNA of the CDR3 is TGTGCCAGCAGCCTCGGGACAGGGTACAATGAGCAGTTCTTC. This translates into CASSLGTGYNEQFF.

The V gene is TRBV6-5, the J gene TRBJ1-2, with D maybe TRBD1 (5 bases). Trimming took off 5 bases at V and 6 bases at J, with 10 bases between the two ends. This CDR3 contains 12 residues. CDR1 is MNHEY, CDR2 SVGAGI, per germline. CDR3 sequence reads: CASSRTGNGYTF. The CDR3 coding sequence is TGTGCCAGCAGTAGAACAGGAAATGGCTACACCTTC.

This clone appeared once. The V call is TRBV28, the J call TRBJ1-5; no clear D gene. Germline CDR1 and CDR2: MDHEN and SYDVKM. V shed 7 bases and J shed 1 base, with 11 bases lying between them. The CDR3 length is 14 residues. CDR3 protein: CASTQSGSNQPQHF. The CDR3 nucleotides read TGTGCCAGCACCCAATCCGGGAGCAATCAGCCCCAGCATTTT.

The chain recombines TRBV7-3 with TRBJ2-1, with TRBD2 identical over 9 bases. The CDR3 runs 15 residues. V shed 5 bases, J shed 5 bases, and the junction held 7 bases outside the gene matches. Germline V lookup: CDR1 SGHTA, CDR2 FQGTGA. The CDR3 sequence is CASSPSGGLDNEQFF. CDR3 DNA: TGTGCCAGCAGCCCGAGCGGGGGGCTAGACAATGAGCAGTTCTTC.

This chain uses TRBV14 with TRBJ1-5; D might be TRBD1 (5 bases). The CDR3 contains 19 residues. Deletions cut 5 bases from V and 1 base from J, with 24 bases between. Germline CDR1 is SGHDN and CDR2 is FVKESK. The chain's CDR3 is CASSIGQGPSLGSNQPQHF. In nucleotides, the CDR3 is TGTGCCAGCAGCATCGGGCAGGGACCCTCATTGGGGAGCAATCAGCCCCAGCATTTT.

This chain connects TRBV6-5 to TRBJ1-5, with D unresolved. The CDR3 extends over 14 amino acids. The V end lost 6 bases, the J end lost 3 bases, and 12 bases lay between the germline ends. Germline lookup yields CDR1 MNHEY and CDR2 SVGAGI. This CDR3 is CASSRSGLNQPQHF. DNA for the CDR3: TGTGCCAGCAGCCGCTCGGGCCTCAATCAGCCCCAGCATTTT.

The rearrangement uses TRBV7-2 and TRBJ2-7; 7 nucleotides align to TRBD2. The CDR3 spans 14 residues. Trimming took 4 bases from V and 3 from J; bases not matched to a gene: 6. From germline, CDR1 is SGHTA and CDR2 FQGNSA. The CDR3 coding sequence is TGTGCCAGCAGCTCAAACGGGGGGTTCTACGAGCAGTACTTC. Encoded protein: CASSSNGGFYEQYF.

CDR3 DNA: TGCGCCAGCAGCTTGGATCTAGGAGGGTTTGGAAACACCATATATTTT. Its protein is CASSLDLGGFGNTIYF. This sequence joins TRBV5-1 and TRBJ1-3, with D unresolved. The CDR3 sequence is 16 residues long. The germline CDR1 and CDR2 sequences are SGHRS and YFSETQ. The V end was cut by 0 bases, the J end by 3 bases, with 13 bases between.

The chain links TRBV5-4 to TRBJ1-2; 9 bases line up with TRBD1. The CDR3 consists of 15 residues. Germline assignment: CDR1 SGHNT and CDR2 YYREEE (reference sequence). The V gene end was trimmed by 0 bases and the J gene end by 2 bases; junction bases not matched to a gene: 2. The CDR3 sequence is CASSLGQGGNYGYTF. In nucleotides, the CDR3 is TGTGCCAGCAGCTTGGGACAGGGGGGAAACTATGGCTACACCTTC.

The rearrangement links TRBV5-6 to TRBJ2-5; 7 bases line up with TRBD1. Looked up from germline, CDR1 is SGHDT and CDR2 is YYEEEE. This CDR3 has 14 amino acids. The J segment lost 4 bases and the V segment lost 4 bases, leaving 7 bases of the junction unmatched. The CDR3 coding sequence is TGTGCCAGCAGCAGCACAGGGGATGGAGAGACCCAGTACTTC. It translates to CASSSTGDGETQYF. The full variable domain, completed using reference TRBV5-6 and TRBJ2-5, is DAGVTQSPTHLIKTRGQQVTLRCSPKSGHDTVSWYQQALGQGPQFIFQYYEEEERQRGNFPDRFSGHQFPNYSSELNVNALLLGDSALYLCASSSTGDGETQYFGPGTRLLVL.

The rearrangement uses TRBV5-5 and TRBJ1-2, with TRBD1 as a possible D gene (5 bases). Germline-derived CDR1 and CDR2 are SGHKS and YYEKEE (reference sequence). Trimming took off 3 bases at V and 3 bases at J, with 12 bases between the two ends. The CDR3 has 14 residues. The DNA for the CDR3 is TGTGCCAGCAGCTGGACCGGGACCGACTATGGCTACACCTTC. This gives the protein CASSWTGTDYGYTF.

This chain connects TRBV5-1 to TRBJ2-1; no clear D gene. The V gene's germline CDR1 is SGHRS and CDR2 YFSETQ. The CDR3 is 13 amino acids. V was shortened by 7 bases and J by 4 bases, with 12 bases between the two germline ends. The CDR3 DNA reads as TGCGCCAGCGCAGTTGTGCAATACAATGAGCAGTTCTTC. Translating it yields CASAVVQYNEQFF.

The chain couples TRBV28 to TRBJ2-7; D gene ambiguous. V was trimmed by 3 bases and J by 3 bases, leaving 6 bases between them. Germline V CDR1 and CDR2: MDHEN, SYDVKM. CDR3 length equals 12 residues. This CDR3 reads CASSLQIYEQYF. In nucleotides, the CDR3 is TGTGCCAGCAGTTTGCAAATCTACGAGCAGTACTTC.

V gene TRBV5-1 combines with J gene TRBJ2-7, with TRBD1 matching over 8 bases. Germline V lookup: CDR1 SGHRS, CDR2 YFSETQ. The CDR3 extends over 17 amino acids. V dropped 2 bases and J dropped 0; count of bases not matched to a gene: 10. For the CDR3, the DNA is TGCGCCAGCAGCTTCTACCCGGGGACAGGCGTCTCCTACGAGCAGTACTTC. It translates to CASSFYPGTGVSYEQYF.

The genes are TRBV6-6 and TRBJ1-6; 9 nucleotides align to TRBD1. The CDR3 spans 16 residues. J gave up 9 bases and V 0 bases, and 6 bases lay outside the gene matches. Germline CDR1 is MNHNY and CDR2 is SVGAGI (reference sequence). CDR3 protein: CASSYSPGQGTSPLHF. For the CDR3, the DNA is TGTGCCAGCAGTTACTCTCCGGGACAGGGCACTTCACCCCTCCACTTT.

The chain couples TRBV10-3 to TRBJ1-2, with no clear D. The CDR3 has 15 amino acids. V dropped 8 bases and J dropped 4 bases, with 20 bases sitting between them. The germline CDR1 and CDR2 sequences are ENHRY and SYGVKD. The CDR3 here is CAIGPQWIISYGYTF. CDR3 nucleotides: TGTGCCATCGGACCGCAGTGGATAATCTCCTATGGCTACACCTTC.